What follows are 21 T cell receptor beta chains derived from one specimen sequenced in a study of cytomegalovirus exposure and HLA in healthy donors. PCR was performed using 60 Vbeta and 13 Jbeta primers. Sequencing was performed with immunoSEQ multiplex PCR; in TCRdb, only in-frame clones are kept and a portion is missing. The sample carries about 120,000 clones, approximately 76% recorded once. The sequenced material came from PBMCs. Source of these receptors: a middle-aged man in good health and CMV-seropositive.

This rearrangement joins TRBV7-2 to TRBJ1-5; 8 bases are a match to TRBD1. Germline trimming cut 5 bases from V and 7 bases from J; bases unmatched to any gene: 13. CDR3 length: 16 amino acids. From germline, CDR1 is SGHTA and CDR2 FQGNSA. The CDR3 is CASSPGQGRSYQPQHF. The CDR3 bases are TGTGCCAGCAGCCCCGGACAGGGTAGGTCCTACCAGCCCCAGCATTTT. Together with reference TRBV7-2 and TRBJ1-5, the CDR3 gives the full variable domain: GAGVSQSPSNKVTEKGKDVELRCDPISGHTALYWYRQSLGQGLEFLIYFQGNSAPDKSGLPSDRFSAERTGGSVSTLTIQRTQQEDSAVYLCASSPGQGRSYQPQHFGDGTRLSIL.

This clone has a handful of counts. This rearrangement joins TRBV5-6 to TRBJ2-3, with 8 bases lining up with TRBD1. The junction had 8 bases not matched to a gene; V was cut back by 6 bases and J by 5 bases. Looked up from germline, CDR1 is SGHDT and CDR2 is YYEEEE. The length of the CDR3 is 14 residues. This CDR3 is CASIRRGQGDTQYF. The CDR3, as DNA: TGTGCCAGCATACGCAGGGGGCAGGGAGATACGCAGTATTTT.

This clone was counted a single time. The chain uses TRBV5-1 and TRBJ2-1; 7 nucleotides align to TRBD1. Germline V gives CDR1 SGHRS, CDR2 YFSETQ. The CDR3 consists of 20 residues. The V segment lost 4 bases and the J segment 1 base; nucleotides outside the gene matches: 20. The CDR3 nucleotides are TGCGCCAGCAGCGTTACCTTATCGGATTACAGGGGAAAGTCCTACAATGAGCAGTTCTTC. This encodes CASSVTLSDYRGKSYNEQFF.

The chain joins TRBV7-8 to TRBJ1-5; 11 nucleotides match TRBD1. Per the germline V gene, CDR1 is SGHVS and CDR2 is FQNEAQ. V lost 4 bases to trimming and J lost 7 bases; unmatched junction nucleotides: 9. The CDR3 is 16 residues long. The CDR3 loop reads CASSSYGQGAGQPQHF. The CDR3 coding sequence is TGTGCCAGCAGCTCATACGGACAGGGGGCAGGGCAGCCCCAGCATTTT.

The CDR3 reads CSVRPGLAIYEQFF. The CDR3 DNA is TGCAGCGTCCGACCGGGACTAGCGATATATGAGCAGTTCTTC. The J gene is TRBJ2-1, the V gene TRBV29-1, with 10 bases lining up with TRBD2. This CDR3 has 14 residues. CDR1 is SQVTM, CDR2 ANQGSEA, per germline. J was trimmed by 8 bases and V by 6 bases; bases with no gene match: 10.

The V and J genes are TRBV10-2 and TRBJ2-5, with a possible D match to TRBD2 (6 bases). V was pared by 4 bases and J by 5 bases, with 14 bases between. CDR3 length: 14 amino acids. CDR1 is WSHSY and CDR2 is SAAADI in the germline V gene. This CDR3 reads CASSVAGSGETQYF. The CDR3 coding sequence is TGCGCCAGCAGTGTCGCCGGGAGCGGCGAGACCCAGTACTTC.

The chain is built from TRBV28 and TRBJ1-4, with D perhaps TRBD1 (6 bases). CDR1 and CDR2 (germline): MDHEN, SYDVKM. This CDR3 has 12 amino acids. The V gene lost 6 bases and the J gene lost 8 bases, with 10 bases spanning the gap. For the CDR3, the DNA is TGTGCCAGCAGCCACAGGGAGGAAAAACTGTTTTTT. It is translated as CASSHREEKLFF.

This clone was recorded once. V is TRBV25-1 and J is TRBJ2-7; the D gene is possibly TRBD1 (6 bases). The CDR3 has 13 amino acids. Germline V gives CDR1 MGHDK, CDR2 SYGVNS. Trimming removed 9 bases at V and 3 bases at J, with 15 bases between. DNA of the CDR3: TGTGCCAGTTACCCAGGGGATGGCTACGAGCAGTACTTC. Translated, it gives CASYPGDGYEQYF.

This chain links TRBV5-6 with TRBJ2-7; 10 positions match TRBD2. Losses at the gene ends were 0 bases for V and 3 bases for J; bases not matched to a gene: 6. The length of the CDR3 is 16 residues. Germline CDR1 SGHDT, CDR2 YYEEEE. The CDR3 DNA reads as TGTGCCAGCAGCTTGGGTGTTGAGCGGGAGGGCTACGAGCAGTACTTC. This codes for CASSLGVEREGYEQYF. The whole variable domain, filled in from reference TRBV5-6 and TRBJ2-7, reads DAGVTQSPTHLIKTRGQQVTLRCSPKSGHDTVSWYQQALGQGPQFIFQYYEEEERQRGNFPDRFSGHQFPNYSSELNVNALLLGDSALYLCASSLGVEREGYEQYFGPGTRLTVT.

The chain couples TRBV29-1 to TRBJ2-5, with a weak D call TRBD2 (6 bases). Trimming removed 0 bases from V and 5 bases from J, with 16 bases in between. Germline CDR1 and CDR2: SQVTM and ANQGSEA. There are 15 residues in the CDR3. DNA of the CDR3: TGCAGCGTTGAAGATCGTCGGGGGTTGGGGGAGACCCAGTACTTC. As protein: CSVEDRRGLGETQYF.

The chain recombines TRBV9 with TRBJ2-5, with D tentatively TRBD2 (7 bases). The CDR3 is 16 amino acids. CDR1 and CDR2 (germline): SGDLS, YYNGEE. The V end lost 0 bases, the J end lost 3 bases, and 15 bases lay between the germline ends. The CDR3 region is CASSVAAGATKETQYF. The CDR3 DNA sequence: TGTGCCAGCAGCGTAGCGGCGGGGGCGACAAAAGAGACCCAGTACTTC.

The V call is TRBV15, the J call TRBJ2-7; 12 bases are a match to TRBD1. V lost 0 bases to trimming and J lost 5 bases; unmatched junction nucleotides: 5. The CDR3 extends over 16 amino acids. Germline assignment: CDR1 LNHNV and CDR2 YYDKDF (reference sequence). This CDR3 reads CATSRDVGTGGHEQYF. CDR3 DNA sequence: TGTGCCACCAGCAGAGACGTCGGGACAGGGGGCCACGAGCAGTACTTC.

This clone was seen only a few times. The CDR3 DNA follows: TGTGCCAGCAGCCAAAGGGGTACTAATGAAAAACTGTTTTTT. Amino acids: CASSQRGTNEKLFF. This chain links TRBV14 with TRBJ1-4, with D perhaps matching TRBD1 (5 bases). The CDR3 has 14 residues. Per the germline V gene, CDR1 is SGHDN and CDR2 is FVKESK. V lost 2 bases and J 2 bases, leaving 6 bases between the germline ends.

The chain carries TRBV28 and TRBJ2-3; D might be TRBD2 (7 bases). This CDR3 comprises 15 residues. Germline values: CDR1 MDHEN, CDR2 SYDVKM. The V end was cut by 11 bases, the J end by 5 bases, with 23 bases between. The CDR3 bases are TGTGCCTCCCGCAGCGTAGGGGGGGTACGAGATACGCAGTATTTT. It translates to CASRSVGGVRDTQYF. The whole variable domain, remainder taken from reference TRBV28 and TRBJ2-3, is DVKVTQSSRYLVKRTGEKVFLECVQDMDHENMFWYRQDPGLGLRLIYFSYDVKMKEKGDIPEGYSVSREKKERFSLILESASTNQTSMYLCASRSVGGVRDTQYFGPGTRLTVL.

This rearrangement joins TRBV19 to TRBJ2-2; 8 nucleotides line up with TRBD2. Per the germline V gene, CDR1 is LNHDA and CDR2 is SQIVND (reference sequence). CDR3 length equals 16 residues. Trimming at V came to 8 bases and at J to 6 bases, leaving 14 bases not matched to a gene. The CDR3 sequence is CASVPWGLAGPGELFF. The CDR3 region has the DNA TGTGCCAGTGTTCCTTGGGGCCTAGCGGGTCCCGGGGAGCTGTTTTTT.

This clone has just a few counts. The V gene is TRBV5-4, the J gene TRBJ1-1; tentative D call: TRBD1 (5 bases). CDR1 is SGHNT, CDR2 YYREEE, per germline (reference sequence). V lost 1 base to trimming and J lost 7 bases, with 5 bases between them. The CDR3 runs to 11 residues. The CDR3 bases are TGTGCCAGCAGCTTGACAGGTGAAGCTTTCTTT. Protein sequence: CASSLTGEAFF.

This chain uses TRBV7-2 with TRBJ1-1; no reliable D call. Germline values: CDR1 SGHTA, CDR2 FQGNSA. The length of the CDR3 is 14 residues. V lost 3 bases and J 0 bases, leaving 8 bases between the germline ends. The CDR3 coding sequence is TGTGCCAGCAGCTTTTCGACACTGAACACTGAAGCTTTCTTT. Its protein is CASSFSTLNTEAFF.

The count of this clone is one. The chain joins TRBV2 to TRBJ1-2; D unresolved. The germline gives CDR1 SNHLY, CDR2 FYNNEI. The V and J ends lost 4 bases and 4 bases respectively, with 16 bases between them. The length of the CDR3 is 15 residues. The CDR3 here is CASSVGQVGIYGYTF. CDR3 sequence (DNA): TGTGCCAGCAGTGTTGGGCAGGTCGGAATCTATGGCTACACCTTC.

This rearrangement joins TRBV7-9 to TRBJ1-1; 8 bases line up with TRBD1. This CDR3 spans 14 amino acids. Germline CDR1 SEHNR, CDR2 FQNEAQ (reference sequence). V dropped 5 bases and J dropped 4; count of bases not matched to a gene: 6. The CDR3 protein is CASSIPGGSTEAFF. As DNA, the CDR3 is TGTGCCAGCAGCATTCCAGGGGGCAGCACTGAAGCTTTCTTT.

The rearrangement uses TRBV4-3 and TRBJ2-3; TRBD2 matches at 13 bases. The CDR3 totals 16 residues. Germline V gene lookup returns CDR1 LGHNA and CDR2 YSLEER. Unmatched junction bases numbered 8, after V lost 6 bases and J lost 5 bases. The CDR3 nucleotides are TGCGCCAGCAGACTACTAGCGGGAGGGCCGGTAGATACGCAGTATTTT. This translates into CASRLLAGGPVDTQYF.

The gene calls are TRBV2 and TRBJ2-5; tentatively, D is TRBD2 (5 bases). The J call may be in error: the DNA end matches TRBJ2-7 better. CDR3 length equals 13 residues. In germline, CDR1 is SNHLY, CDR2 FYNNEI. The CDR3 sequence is CASSELALPEQYF. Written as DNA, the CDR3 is TGTGCCAGCAGTGAGCTAGCTCTACCCGAGCAGTACTTC.